Each of the 29 T cell receptor beta chains below was sequenced from the same sample in a study of beta chain features in type 1 diabetes. Every bit of the isolated RNA underwent reverse transcription, so sequencing read expressed TCRB transcripts. TCRdb keeps only in-frame clones here, not all; method: immunoSEQ multiplex PCR. The sample carries over 350,000 clones, roughly 16% recorded once. Input material: naive CD4+ T cells from blood. Receptor source: a woman under 30 in good health.

A few counts support this clone. V usage is TRBV15 and J usage is TRBJ1-1; possible D gene TRBD1, 5 bases. This CDR3 has 13 residues. CDR1 and CDR2 from the germline V gene are LNHNV and YYDKDF (reference sequence). The germline V and J ends were trimmed by 8 bases and 7 bases, with 17 bases remaining between them. The CDR3 bases are TGTGCCACCGTCAAAGGGGTGGGAAATGAAGCTTTCTTT. Encoded protein: CATVKGVGNEAFF.

This clone came up a few times. This chain connects TRBV9 to TRBJ1-2, with 9 bases fitting TRBD1. The germline V gene has CDR1 SGDLS and CDR2 YYNGEE. J was trimmed by 5 bases and V by 3 bases; bases with no gene match: 5. This CDR3 comprises 14 residues. CDR3 sequence reads: CASSADRGRYGYTF. CDR3 in DNA: TGTGCCAGCAGCGCGGACAGGGGAAGATATGGCTACACCTTC.

This clone was seen more than once but under ten times. J is TRBJ1-2 and V is TRBV30; the D gene is possibly TRBD1 (6 bases). Deletions cut 3 bases from V and 5 bases from J, with 10 bases between. CDR3 length: 12 amino acids. Germline V gene sequence: CDR1 GTSNPN, CDR2 SVGIG (reference sequence). DNA of the CDR3: TGTGCCTGGAGAGTGACAGGATATGGCTACACCTTC. This encodes CAWRVTGYGYTF.

The chain employs TRBV28 and TRBJ2-5; no firm D call. Germline CDR1 reads MDHEN; CDR2 reads SYDVKM. With 5 bases removed from V and 1 base from J, the gap between germline ends came to 8 bases. The CDR3 has 13 amino acids. This CDR3 is CASSLPSQETQYF. The CDR3 DNA reads as TGTGCCAGCAGTCTGCCCAGCCAAGAGACCCAGTACTTC.

This clone was observed a handful of times. The gene calls are TRBV18 and TRBJ1-1; no definite D call. Germline lookup yields CDR1 KGHSH and CDR2 LQKENI. Trimming pared 2 bases from V and 4 bases from J, leaving 14 bases between. The CDR3 spans 15 residues. This CDR3 reads CASSPRGLSVTEAFF. As DNA, the CDR3 is TGTGCCAGCTCACCAAGAGGGCTGAGCGTCACTGAAGCTTTCTTT.

The table lists this clone with a few counts. The gene calls are TRBV28 and TRBJ2-7; 8 bases match TRBD1. Trimming at V came to 6 bases and at J to 5 bases, leaving 6 bases not matched to a gene. Germline assignment: CDR1 MDHEN and CDR2 SYDVKM. CDR3 length: 13 amino acids. As DNA, the CDR3 is TGTGCCAGCAGACGGACAGGGAGCCACGAGCAGTACTTC. This translates into CASRRTGSHEQYF.

This chain joins TRBV29-1 and TRBJ2-2; no firm D call. Trimming pared 5 bases from V and 0 bases from J, leaving 4 bases between. The CDR3 extends over 12 amino acids. The germline CDR1 and CDR2 sequences are SQVTM and ANQGSEA. CDR3 protein: CSVRSNTGELFF. For the CDR3, the DNA is TGCAGCGTTCGGTCGAACACCGGGGAGCTGTTTTTT.

V is TRBV7-9 and J is TRBJ2-7; 7 nucleotides agree with TRBD1. This CDR3 contains 15 residues. Germline V CDR1 and CDR2: SEHNR, FQNEAQ (reference sequence). Trimming cost V 4 bases and J 5 bases; bases outside gene matches: 11. CDR3 sequence: CASSYEGTVIDEQYF. The CDR3 region has the DNA TGTGCCAGCAGCTACGAGGGGACAGTAATAGACGAGCAGTACTTC.

The chain joins TRBV30 to TRBJ2-7; D may be TRBD1 (6 bases). CDR3 length equals 14 residues. V shed 3 bases and J shed 9 bases, with 21 bases lying between them. Germline assignment: CDR1 GTSNPN and CDR2 SVGIG (reference sequence). The CDR3 sequence: CAWRGQMIGSGQYF. CDR3 nucleotides: TGTGCCTGGAGAGGACAGATGATTGGTTCGGGGCAGTACTTC. The variable domain in full, completed from reference TRBV30 and TRBJ2-7, reads SQTIHQWPATLVQPVGSPLSLECTVEGTSNPNLYWYRQAAGRGLQLLFYSVGIGQISSEVPQNLSASRPQDRQFILSSKKLLLSDSGFYLCAWRGQMIGSGQYFGPGTRLTVT.

The chain employs TRBV7-9 and TRBJ2-1; TRBD1 matches 9 bases. CDR1 and CDR2 (germline): SEHNR, FQNEAQ (reference sequence). This CDR3 is 15 amino acids long. V trimming: 6 bases; J trimming: 6 bases; junction bases outside the gene matches: 9. The CDR3 region has the DNA TGTGCCAGCAGATACGCGGACAGGGGCTTCAATGAGCAGTTCTTC. It encodes CASRYADRGFNEQFF.

The rearrangement uses TRBV5-4 and TRBJ2-1; TRBD2 matches 8 bases. This CDR3 region has 15 residues. Trimming took 4 bases from V and 5 from J; bases not matched to a gene: 8. Germline values: CDR1 SGHNT, CDR2 YYREEE (reference sequence). CDR3 amino acids: CASSRTSFTDNEQFF. The CDR3, as DNA: TGTGCCAGCAGCCGGACTAGCTTTACGGACAATGAGCAGTTCTTC.

In this sample, this clone turned up a few times. The V and J genes are TRBV25-1 and TRBJ2-7; TRBD1 matches at 8 bases. Germline assignment: CDR1 MGHDK and CDR2 SYGVNS. The CDR3 has 13 residues. With V trimmed by 9 bases and J by 4 bases, 8 bases remained unmatched. In DNA form, the CDR3 reads TGTGCCAGTGAACGACAGGGGAGTTACGAGCAGTACTTC. Residues: CASERQGSYEQYF.

This clone occurred a few times. This chain connects TRBV29-1 to TRBJ2-7; 11 nucleotides match TRBD2. This CDR3 comprises 15 residues. Trimming cost V 4 bases and J 0 bases; bases outside gene matches: 5. From germline, CDR1 is SQVTM and CDR2 ANQGSEA. The CDR3 coding sequence is TGCAGCGTTGGTGGGGGACTAGCGGACTCCTACGAGCAGTACTTC. It is translated as CSVGGGLADSYEQYF.

The V call is TRBV30, the J call TRBJ2-1, with no clear D. The germline V gene has CDR1 GTSNPN and CDR2 SVGIG (reference sequence). V lost 3 bases to trimming and J lost 13 bases, with 10 bases between them. CDR3 size: 10 residues. Here the CDR3 reads CAWRNSRQFF. The CDR3 DNA reads as TGTGCCTGGAGGAATAGTCGCCAGTTCTTC.

The chain carries TRBV5-1 and TRBJ2-6; D remains ambiguous. CDR3 length: 15 residues. The germline V gene has CDR1 SGHRS and CDR2 YFSETQ. V was clipped by 0 bases and J by 9 bases, with 13 bases between them. DNA for the CDR3: TGCGCCAGCAGCTTGGCCAGCGCGGAACTCAACGTCCTGACTTTC. Translated, it gives CASSLASAELNVLTF.

This clone was seen more than once but under ten times. J is TRBJ1-5 and V is TRBV4-1; tentatively, D is TRBD1 (6 bases). The CDR3 covers 15 residues. Trimming removed 4 bases at V and 4 bases at J, with 14 bases between. The V gene's germline CDR1 is MGHRA and CDR2 YSYEKL. This chain's CDR3 is CASSPEQGWNQPQHF. The CDR3 DNA reads as TGCGCCAGCAGCCCAGAACAGGGTTGGAATCAGCCCCAGCATTTT.

The sample holds a few counts of this clone. This rearrangement joins TRBV30 to TRBJ2-7; D is undetermined. This CDR3 is 13 amino acids long. V was cut by 4 bases and J by 0 bases, with 10 bases left in between. The germline V gene has CDR1 GTSNPN and CDR2 SVGIG (reference sequence). The CDR3 DNA reads as TGTGCCTGGATACGTCGGAGCTCCTACGAGCAGTACTTC. It specifies CAWIRRSSYEQYF.

This chain uses TRBV10-3 with TRBJ1-5; D is unresolved. Trimming left V 3 bases short and J 5 bases short, with 8 bases between. The CDR3 is 13 amino acids. Germline V gene data show CDR1 as ENHRY and CDR2 as SYGVKD. The CDR3 region has the DNA TGTGCCATCAGTGAAGAAGAGTATCAGCCCCAGCATTTT. Protein sequence: CAISEEEYQPQHF.

CDR3 region: CASSARDTPAYEQYF. As DNA, the CDR3 is TGTGCCAGCAGTGCCCGGGACACCCCGGCTTACGAGCAGTACTTC. The rearrangement links TRBV28 to TRBJ2-7; possible D gene TRBD1, 6 bases. Trimming took 5 bases from V and 4 from J, leaving 18 bases between them. The CDR3 length is 15 residues. Per germline, CDR1 MDHEN and CDR2 SYDVKM.

The V and J genes are TRBV5-1 and TRBJ2-1; 8 bases align to TRBD2. After removal of 4 bases from V and 9 bases from J, the junction contained 21 bases not matched to a gene. The germline CDR1 and CDR2 sequences are SGHRS and YFSETQ. The CDR3 runs to 18 residues. DNA of the CDR3: TGCGCCAGCAGCGAGGCCGGATCTACAGCGGGAGAGCTCGGTGAGCAGTTCTTC. Translating it yields CASSEAGSTAGELGEQFF.

This chain uses TRBV28 with TRBJ1-2; possible D gene TRBD1, 6 bases. With 2 bases removed from V and 6 bases from J, the gap between germline ends came to 13 bases. CDR3 length: 14 amino acids. Germline CDR1 and CDR2: MDHEN and SYDVKM. The CDR3, as DNA: TGTGCCAGCAGTTTAATCGGCAGGGGTGATGGCTACACCTTC. Its translation is CASSLIGRGDGYTF.

V and J are TRBV18 and TRBJ1-1; D unresolved. The CDR3 totals 12 residues. Per the germline V gene, CDR1 is KGHSH and CDR2 is LQKENI. The V end was cut by 4 bases, the J end by 8 bases, with 11 bases between. CDR3 residues: CASSRTREEAFF. In nucleotides, the CDR3 is TGTGCCAGCTCACGAACACGGGAAGAAGCTTTCTTT.

The V call is TRBV4-1, the J call TRBJ2-1, with TRBD2 identical over 7 bases. Germline CDR1 MGHRA, CDR2 YSYEKL. The length of the CDR3 is 16 residues. V was clipped by 0 bases and J by 7 bases; unmatched bases: 9. In DNA, the CDR3 is TGCGCCAGCAGCCAAGATGGGAGGGAGGGCCGGAATGAGCAGTTCTTC. This sequence encodes CASSQDGREGRNEQFF.

The chain's CDR3 is CASSQDWTGGDQPQHF. As DNA, the CDR3 is TGTGCCAGCAGCCAAGACTGGACAGGGGGCGATCAGCCCCAGCATTTT. This rearrangement joins TRBV14 to TRBJ1-5; 11 positions match TRBD1. V lost 0 bases, J lost 5 bases, and 3 bases stayed unmatched. Germline CDR1 SGHDN, CDR2 FVKESK. CDR3 size: 16 residues.

This clone was found a few times. This rearrangement joins TRBV28 to TRBJ1-4, with TRBD1 identical over 10 bases. In germline, CDR1 is MDHEN, CDR2 SYDVKM. V lost 5 bases and J lost 8; bases outside the gene matches: 11. CDR3 size: 16 residues. The CDR3, as DNA: TGTGCCAGCAGTCTCTCGCTGACAGGGGGCTACGAAAAACTGTTTTTT. Its protein product is CASSLSLTGGYEKLFF.

This clone came up a few times. V is TRBV6-1 and J is TRBJ2-4, with 7 bases aligning to TRBD1. Germline V gene sequence: CDR1 MNHNS, CDR2 SASEGT. The CDR3 covers 14 residues. Losses at the gene ends were 7 bases for V and 1 base for J; bases not matched to a gene: 4. DNA for the CDR3: TGTGCCAGCAACCAGGGGGTTGCCAAAAACATTCAGTACTTC. Residues: CASNQGVAKNIQYF.

There are a few counts of this clone. The chain carries TRBV6-5 and TRBJ1-1; 12 nucleotides agree with TRBD1. The CDR3 covers 14 residues. The J segment lost 7 bases and the V segment lost 7 bases, leaving 7 bases of the junction unmatched. From germline, CDR1 is MNHEY and CDR2 SVGAGI. The CDR3 loop reads CASTWDRGQGEAFF. As DNA, the CDR3 is TGTGCCAGCACCTGGGACAGGGGGCAAGGTGAAGCTTTCTTT.

Only a few counts were recorded for this clone. J is TRBJ2-4 and V is TRBV6-5; D remains ambiguous. Germline CDR1 MNHEY, CDR2 SVGAGI. The CDR3 extends over 15 amino acids. Trimming pared 0 bases from V and 0 bases from J, leaving 6 bases between. Here the CDR3 reads CASSYSKLAKNIQYF. As DNA, the CDR3 is TGTGCCAGCAGTTACTCGAAACTAGCCAAAAACATTCAGTACTTC.

The chain combines TRBV29-1 with TRBJ1-2; D call uncertain. CDR3 length equals 12 residues. V was cut by 7 bases and J by 4 bases, with 13 bases left in between. From germline, CDR1 is SQVTM and CDR2 ANQGSEA. The CDR3 loop is CSAERIRYGYTF. As DNA, the CDR3 is TGCAGCGCAGAGAGGATTCGCTATGGCTACACCTTC.